The TCR beta chain under discussion was sequenced for a study of T cells in Graves' hyperthyroidism and ophthalmopathy (dated by TCRdb to about 2019). As for the study more broadly: Peripheral blood was collected at initial diagnosis, before any treatment. Thyroid tissue and blood T-cell repertoires from over 5 Graves' hyperthyroidism patients were also compared in the study. According to the paper, TCR Vbeta CDR3 sequencing was carried out on over 130 peripheral blood samples, which came from fewer than 50 ophthalmopathy, around 74 hyperthyroidism and approximately 17 progressor patients. An independent validation cohort of some 18 hyperthyroidism patients and more than 15 patients who later progressed to ophthalmopathy tested prospective prediction of ophthalmopathy. A discovery cohort of roughly 100 patients, 43 with Graves' ophthalmopathy and about 60 with stable Graves' hyperthyroidism, was used to find distinguishing TCR V-J signatures. The 100 discovery patients were divided at random into training and test sets in a 7:3 ratio. Following sampling, methimazole starting at 30 mg daily was given to hyperthyroidism patients, and high-dose intravenous methylprednisolone was given to ophthalmopathy patients. What the authors observed across the whole study: Most expanded thyroid clonotypes (frequency above 0.001) were also found in blood, which suggests that blood repertoires may mirror thyroid immune responses. In validation, the model predicted progression to ophthalmopathy with around 71% sensitivity and 72% to 75% specificity, a median of 6.5 months before onset. Sample size was not statistically predetermined, and blinding of investigators to group allocation was not performed. Ophthalmopathy was separated from stable hyperthyroidism by a 13 V-J signature model, with 85% to 90% sensitivity and about 81% specificity obtained in cross-validation and 80%/75% obtained in testing.

Ophthalmopathy patients had moderately to severely active disease, Clinical Activity Score of at least 3, NOSPECS grade of at least 4, and duration under 3 months. The study excluded patients with uncontrolled infections, other autoimmune diseases, pregnancy or lactation. Diagnoses were based on clinical symptoms, serum thyroxine and TRAb, thyroid ultrasound and orbital computed tomography. PBMCs were separated from under 11 ml of fresh peripheral blood using Ficoll-Paque density gradient centrifugation. Total RNA was extracted with Trizol reagent, and quality was checked on an Agilent 2100 Bioanalyzer. This clonotype showed up many times. What antigen it recognizes has not been identified. The record has no base qualities; no much larger clone is one base away. The TCR beta CDR3 regions were amplified from the RNA transcripts. The TCR CDR3 was subjected to a first round of RT-PCR using the HTBI primer set and the Qiagen OneStep RT-PCR kit. A second multiplex PCR round built the libraries, followed by size selection and purification. Sequencing of the libraries was done on an Illumina HiSeq2000 using paired-end 100 bp reads. On the study's bioinformatics: Raw data were processed with SOAPnuke, discarding reads with adapters, uncalled bases, mean Phred below 15, or no exact constant-primer or identifier match. High-quality paired reads were merged using COPE v1.2.5, and each unique nucleotide sequence was defined as a clonotype. MiTCR v1.1 was used to align clonotypes to the IMGT TRBV, TRBD and TRBJ reference segments. The analysis was restricted to V-J combinations with a frequency above 0.0001, which together covered 99.2% of the repertoires. A TCS score was defined as the ratio of F50 (clonal expansion) to E x V (chaos), with BLOSUM62-based TCRdist applied between CDR3 peptides within each V-J. Welch's t-statistics and random forest reduced 450 to 600 V-J features to roughly 13, which were used in a naive Bayes classifier (R e1071). The raw public reads went through TCRdb reprocessing: fastp at Q25, MiXCR clone calling, in-frame beta chains kept. CDR3 protein duplicates are merged, each entry listing the most common genes and DNA. TCRdb's processing, not the authors', yielded these V and J calls. This sample has 400,000 or so distinct CDR3 sequences in its table, and roughly 15% of those were observed once. The ten largest make up around 20% of the sample.

The V end loses 3 bases and the J end loses 2 bases, and a stretch of 13 bases separates them. The germline V gene (reference sequence) yields DFQATT for CDR1 and SNEGSKA for CDR2. The CDR3 holds 14 amino acids from the cysteine to the phenylalanine. Of the read, only the CDR3 DNA is kept; its 42 bases are in frame from base 1. The clonotype was recovered from a woman aged 25 to 39 with Graves' ophthalmopathy. Rearrangement joined TRBV20-1 to TRBJ2-5, with TRBD2 perhaps the D gene, on 5 matching bases. Sequenced sample: blood. The CDR3 corresponds to CSARTRGPQETQYF. The DNA is as follows: TGCAGTGCTAGGACGCGAGGGCCACAAGAGACCCAGTACTTC.